This T cell receptor beta chain originates from a study of cytomegalovirus exposure and HLA in healthy donors. Use of 60 Vbeta and 13 Jbeta primers characterized the PCR. The protocol was immunoSEQ multiplex PCR, while the TCRdb copy is restricted to in-frame clones and leaves out a portion. The table has 150,000 or so clones, about four fifths seen once. Findings and limits, study-wide: In a later analysis, more than 15,000 TCR beta sequences were associated with HLA alleles at 0.05 false discovery rate. Reports indicated that the classifier achieved high specificity and sensitivity in diagnosing cytomegalovirus status. Rarity characterized most TCR sequences, yet some public TCRs appeared in many donors.

Comment on this clone: Its cognate antigen is unknown.

The receptor comes from a woman between 18 and 29 years old in good health and CMV-seropositive. Sequenced input: PBMCs.

CDR3 amino acids: CASSLAFGQGIGELFF. CDR3 coding DNA: TGCGCCAGCAGCTTGGCCTTCGGACAGGGAATCGGGGAGCTGTTTTTT. The rearrangement joins TRBV5-1 to TRBJ2-2, with 8 bases that match TRBD1. CDR1 is SGHRS and CDR2 is YFSETQ in the germline V gene. This CDR3 comprises 16 residues. J gave up 7 bases and V 0 bases, and 8 bases lay outside the gene matches.